The present T cell receptor (beta chain) was sequenced within a study of blood T cell repertoires in COVID-19. Sequencing used immunoSEQ multiplex PCR; TCRdb keeps in-frame clones, though not all of them. The repertoire holds around 230,000 clones, with about 86% as singletons. The sequenced sample consisted of peripheral blood. This receptor was identified in a woman older than 75 with acute or convalescent COVID-19.

CDR3 sequence (DNA): TGTGCCAGCTCCGGGGGGCCCTCCTACGAGCAGTACTTC. This gives the protein CASSGGPSYEQYF. The V and J genes are TRBV7-9 and TRBJ2-7; tentative D call: TRBD2 (7 bases). Trimming cost V 8 bases and J 0 bases, with 11 bases left between them. Germline V lookup: CDR1 SEHNR, CDR2 FQNEAQ (reference sequence). CDR3 length: 13 residues.